This T cell receptor (beta chain) comes out of a study of cytomegalovirus exposure and HLA in healthy donors. Study-wide findings and caveats: TCR association rates varied by HLA locus in a later analysis, with DRB1 highest and HLA-C lowest. Productive rates of about 90% or about 30% were seen for most TCR beta V segments in an earlier analysis. Cytomegalovirus status was reportedly diagnosed by the classifier with high specificity and sensitivity.

This CDR3 spans 15 amino acids. CDR1 and CDR2 from the germline V gene are SGHRS and YFSETQ. Trimming took 1 base from V and 4 from J; bases not matched to a gene: 6. Primers: 60 Vbeta forward and 13 Jbeta reverse. Method: immunoSEQ multiplex PCR; TCRdb's copy keeps in-frame clones and lacks some. This sample has 150,000 to 200,000 clones; roughly 75% occur once, and the top ten carry around 7.7%. This clone has only one observation. What it binds is not known. The clonotype originates from a woman between 35 and 50 years old in good health and CMV-seropositive. The sample consisted of PBMCs. V usage is TRBV5-1 and J usage is TRBJ2-7; 9 positions match TRBD1. In DNA form, the CDR3 reads TGCGCCAGCAGCTTGTGGACAGGGGACGCATACGAGCAGTACTTC. Its translation is CASSLWTGDAYEQYF.